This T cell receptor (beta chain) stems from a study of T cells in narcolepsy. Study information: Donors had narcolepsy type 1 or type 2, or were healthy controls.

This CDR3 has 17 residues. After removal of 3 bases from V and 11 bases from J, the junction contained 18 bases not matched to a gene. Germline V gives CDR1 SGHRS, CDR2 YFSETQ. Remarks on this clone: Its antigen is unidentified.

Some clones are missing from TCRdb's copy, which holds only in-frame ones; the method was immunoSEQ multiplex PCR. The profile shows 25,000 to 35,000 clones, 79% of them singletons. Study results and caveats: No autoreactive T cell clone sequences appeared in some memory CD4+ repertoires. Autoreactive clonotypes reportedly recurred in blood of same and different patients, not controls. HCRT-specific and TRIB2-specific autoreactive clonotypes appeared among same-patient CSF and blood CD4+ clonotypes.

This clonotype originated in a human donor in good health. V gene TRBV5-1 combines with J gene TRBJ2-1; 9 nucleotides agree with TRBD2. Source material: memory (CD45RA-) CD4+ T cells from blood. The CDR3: CASSSSLRVGAGGQQFF. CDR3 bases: TGCGCCAGCAGCTCGAGCTTAAGAGTCGGGGCGGGAGGGCAGCAGTTCTTC.